This T cell receptor beta chain was recorded in a study of response to subunit inactivated influenza vaccine. The CDR3 spans 15 residues. Per the germline V gene, CDR1 is SGHRS and CDR2 is YFSETQ. Each CDR3 protein gets one entry after TCRdb re-called the RT-PCR reads with MiXCR. The sample includes about 540,000 distinct CDR3 sequences, under 30% of them seen just once. This clonotype was recorded many times. Its antigen is unknown. One end of the junction is discordant with germline, which a read error may explain. Study results and caveats: With each seasonal influenza vaccination, the authors suggested, few new T cells are recruited.

These same records also appear under a second study, on T cells expressing NK-cell markers. That investigation notes: Beta-chain TCR cDNA was generated via 5'RACE template switching with UMIs.

The sample in question was CD4+ T cells sorted from PBMCs, obtained about 12 days after vaccination. The chain has TRBV5-1 and TRBJ1-5, with 7 nucleotides matching TRBD1. The sequence derives from a man between 50 and 59 years old who received an inactivated influenza vaccine. This chain's CDR3 is CASSLTGTGNQPQHF. The DNA of the CDR3 is TGTGCCAGCAGCTTGACCGGGACAGGCAATCAGCCCCAGCATTTT.